Listed here is a single T cell receptor (beta chain). The sample originates from a study of patients and donors after allogeneic stem cell transplantation. TCRdb passed the RT-PCR reads through MiXCR, listing each CDR3 protein once. The data show about 960,000 distinct CDR3 sequences, with around 17% seen just once and roughly 6.4% held by the top ten. This CDR3 comprises 15 residues. The germline CDR1 and CDR2 sequences are LNHDA and SQIVND (reference sequence). V was clipped by 9 bases and J by 0 bases; unmatched bases: 8. V and J are TRBV19 and TRBJ1-3; 7 bases align to TRBD1. The material sequenced was blood, either unsorted or a sorted T cell fraction (not recorded which). The sequence derives from a human donor who was either an allogeneic HSCT recipient or a stem cell or donor lymphocyte infusion donor (not recorded which). It is not recorded whose cells these are; they may come from a transplant donor. CDR3 region: CASTARQGSGNTIYF. DNA of the CDR3: TGTGCCAGCACTGCGCGACAGGGCTCTGGAAACACCATATATTTT.